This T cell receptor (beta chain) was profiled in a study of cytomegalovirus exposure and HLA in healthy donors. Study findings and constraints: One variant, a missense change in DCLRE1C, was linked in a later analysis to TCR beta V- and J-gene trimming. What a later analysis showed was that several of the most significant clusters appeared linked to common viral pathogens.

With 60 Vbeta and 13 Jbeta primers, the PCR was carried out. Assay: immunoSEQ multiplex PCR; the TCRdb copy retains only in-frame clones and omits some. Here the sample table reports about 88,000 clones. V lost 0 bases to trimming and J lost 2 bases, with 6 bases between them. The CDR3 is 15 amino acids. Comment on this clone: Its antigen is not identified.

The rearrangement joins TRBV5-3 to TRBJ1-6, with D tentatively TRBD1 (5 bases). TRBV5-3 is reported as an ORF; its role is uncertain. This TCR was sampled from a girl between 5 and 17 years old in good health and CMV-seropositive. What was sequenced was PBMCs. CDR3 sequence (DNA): TGTGCCAGAAGCTTGGCAGGGACCTATAATTCACCCCTCCACTTT. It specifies CARSLAGTYNSPLHF.